A selection of T cell receptor beta chains follows, all from one sample in a study of identifying expanded T cells in peripheral blood. Method: immunoSEQ multiplex PCR; TCRdb's copy keeps in-frame clones and lacks some. The profile shows fewer than 85,000 clones, 84% of them singletons. The sequenced sample was blood. These receptors originate from a person aged 18 to 70 in good health. The CDR3 runs from the conserved cysteine through the conserved F or W. The D gene is left open where the match is weak. Clone size is shown for a subset of rows, as once, few, many or a class of expanded clone.

v_gene,d_gene,j_gene,abundance,CDR3aa,CDR3nt
TRBV5-6,.,TRBJ2-7,.,CASRGSGTPLYEQYF,TGTGCCAGCAGAGGATCCGGGACCCCTCTCTATGAGCAGTACTTC
TRBV7-8,TRBD2,TRBJ2-3,.,CASSLMGLAATDTQYF,TGTGCCAGCAGCCTAATGGGACTAGCGGCCACAGATACGCAGTATTTT
TRBV10-3,.,TRBJ1-1,.,CAISRDLNTEAFF,TGTGCCATTTCCCGGGACCTGAACACTGAAGCTTTCTTT
TRBV10-3,.,TRBJ2-7,.,CAISQTEPYEQYF,TGTGCCATCAGCCAGACGGAACCCTACGAGCAGTACTTC
TRBV6-1,.,TRBJ1-3,few,CASNSGNTIYF,TGTGCCAGCAACTCTGGAAACACCATATATTTT
TRBV15,.,TRBJ2-6,.,CATSKKQGTGANVLTF,TGTGCCACCAGCAAAAAGCAGGGAACTGGGGCCAACGTCCTGACTTTC
TRBV10-2,TRBD2,TRBJ2-2,.,CASNDPSGANTGELFF,TGCGCCAGCAATGACCCGAGCGGGGCTAACACCGGGGAGCTGTTTTTT
TRBV28,.,TRBJ2-7,.,CASSLLRWTYEQYF,TGTGCCAGCAGTTTATTGCGGTGGACCTACGAGCAGTACTTC
TRBV11-2,.,TRBJ2-3,.,CASSSSGVSTDTQYF,TGTGCCAGCAGCTCTTCAGGAGTTAGCACAGATACGCAGTATTTT
TRBV5-4,.,TRBJ2-1,.,CASSLGRASYNEQFF,TGTGCCAGCAGCTTGGGCCGGGCCTCCTACAATGAGCAGTTCTTC
TRBV28,.,TRBJ2-3,.,CASDSGRMSTDTQYF,TGTGCCAGCGACTCGGGAAGAATGAGCACAGATACGCAGTATTTT
TRBV27,.,TRBJ1-3,.,CASSYRRRAADSGNTIYF,TGTGCCAGCAGTTATCGACGGAGAGCGGCTGACTCTGGAAACACCATATATTTT